Following are 27 T cell receptor beta chains from one sample sequenced in a study of beta chain features in type 1 diabetes. All of the isolated RNA was reverse transcribed, so expressed TCRB transcripts were sequenced. Sequencing was performed with immunoSEQ multiplex PCR; in TCRdb, only in-frame clones are kept and a portion is missing. The sample gives some 250,000 clones, under 13% of which show up once; approximately 0.015% is in the top ten. Their antigens remain unidentified. Study results and caveats: Patients with Type 1 diabetes showed moderately but significantly shorter TCRB CDR3s in all four CD4+ subsets.

The sequenced sample consisted of naive CD4+ T cells from blood. These receptors came from a man aged 30 to 39 with type 1 diabetes.

There are a few counts of this clone. The chain combines TRBV29-1 with TRBJ1-5; 7 bases agree with TRBD1. This CDR3 is built from 12 residues. The V segment lost 6 bases and the J segment 5 bases; nucleotides outside the gene matches: 4. CDR1 and CDR2 (germline): SQVTM, ANQGSEA. CDR3: CSVRGLDQPQHF. The CDR3 coding sequence is TGCAGCGTAAGGGGGCTCGATCAGCCCCAGCATTTT.

The V gene is TRBV5-1, the J gene TRBJ2-2, with 7 positions matching TRBD1. V lost 4 bases, J lost 4 bases, and 4 bases stayed unmatched. The CDR3 is made up of 14 amino acids. Germline values: CDR1 SGHRS, CDR2 YFSETQ. CDR3 loop: CASSGTGATGELFF. DNA for the CDR3: TGCGCCAGCAGCGGAACAGGGGCCACCGGGGAGCTGTTTTTT.

The chain has TRBV5-1 and TRBJ2-3, with a tentative D call TRBD1 (6 bases). Trimming cost V 2 bases and J 6 bases, with 13 bases left between them. Germline lookup yields CDR1 SGHRS and CDR2 YFSETQ. The CDR3 is made up of 14 amino acids. The DNA for the CDR3 is TGCGCCAGCAGCTTTGGCAGGGGCATCGATACGCAGTATTTT. Translation: CASSFGRGIDTQYF.

There are a few counts of this clone. The chain carries TRBV27 and TRBJ2-3; 8 nucleotides match TRBD2. CDR1 and CDR2 from the germline V gene are MNHEY and SMNVEV (reference sequence). CDR3 length: 18 residues. Trimming cost V 5 bases and J 3 bases; bases outside gene matches: 16. The CDR3 DNA reads TGTGCCAGCAGTACCTTTGCCCCAGCGGGGGCCCTGACAGATACGCAGTATTTT. It codes for CASSTFAPAGALTDTQYF.

A few counts support this clone. The V and J genes are TRBV10-3 and TRBJ2-5; 10 nucleotides match TRBD1. V gave up 4 bases and J gave up 5 bases; unmatched junction bases: 7. From germline, CDR1 is ENHRY and CDR2 SYGVKD. The CDR3 contains 15 residues. The CDR3 spells CAISATGTGVETQYF. The CDR3 DNA sequence: TGTGCCATCAGTGCCACCGGGACAGGGGTTGAGACCCAGTACTTC.

This rearrangement joins TRBV18 to TRBJ1-2; maybe TRBD1 (6 bases). Germline V gene data show CDR1 as KGHSH and CDR2 as LQKENI. V lost 6 bases to trimming and J lost 0 bases, with 14 bases between them. The CDR3 consists of 15 residues. The CDR3 nucleotides read TGTGCCAGCTCGCCCCAGGGGCCAACTAACTATGGCTACACCTTC. As protein: CASSPQGPTNYGYTF.

V is TRBV7-2 and J is TRBJ2-2; TRBD2 might be the D (5 bases). Germline V CDR1 and CDR2: SGHTA, FQGNSA. The CDR3 consists of 15 residues. The V and J ends lost 6 bases and 0 bases respectively, with 11 bases between them. In DNA, the CDR3 is TGTGCCAGCAGTCCCGACGGGACGAACACCGGGGAGCTGTTTTTT. Residues: CASSPDGTNTGELFF.

In DNA, the CDR3 is TGTGCCAGCAGTGACCGAGGACAGGGCTTCTACGAGCAGTACTTC. Residues: CASSDRGQGFYEQYF. This chain links TRBV6-4 with TRBJ2-7, with 8 bases fitting TRBD1. With 2 bases clipped from V and 3 bases from J, the junction kept 6 bases outside the gene matches. Germline CDR1 MRHNA, CDR2 SNTAGT. This CDR3 is built from 15 residues.

This chain uses TRBV30 with TRBJ1-4; D is possibly TRBD1 (6 bases). The CDR3 sequence is 13 residues long. Looked up from germline, CDR1 is GTSNPN and CDR2 is SVGIG (reference sequence). Trimming stripped 4 bases from V and 7 bases from J, with 13 bases between. The CDR3 region is CAWTQAGVEKLFF. CDR3 bases: TGTGCCTGGACCCAAGCAGGGGTTGAAAAACTGTTTTTT. The variable domain in full, completed from reference TRBV30 and TRBJ1-4, reads SQTIHQWPATLVQPVGSPLSLECTVEGTSNPNLYWYRQAAGRGLQLLFYSVGIGQISSEVPQNLSASRPQDRQFILSSKKLLLSDSGFYLCAWTQAGVEKLFFGSGTQLSVL.

This clone turned up a few times. CDR3 DNA sequence: TGTGCCAGCTCACCGAAGGAGCGGATTAACACCGGGGAGCTGTTTTTT. It yields the protein CASSPKERINTGELFF. This chain links TRBV18 with TRBJ2-2, with D possibly being TRBD2 (5 bases). Trimming removed 3 bases from V and 2 bases from J, with 13 bases in between. The CDR3 spans 16 residues. Germline V lookup: CDR1 KGHSH, CDR2 LQKENI.

This clone appeared a few times. The V gene is TRBV9, the J gene TRBJ1-2; TRBD1 matches at 8 bases. The V segment lost 4 bases and the J segment 4 bases; nucleotides outside the gene matches: 9. The CDR3 covers 15 residues. The germline gives CDR1 SGDLS, CDR2 YYNGEE. The CDR3 nucleotides are TGTGCCAGCAGCTTGACAGGGGTTAATGGCTATGGCTACACCTTC. Translated: CASSLTGVNGYGYTF. Using reference TRBV9 and TRBJ1-2 for the parts outside the CDR3, the full variable domain is DSGVTQTPKHLITATGQRVTLRCSPRSGDLSVYWYQQSLDQGLQFLIQYYNGEERAKGNILERFSAQQFPDLHSELNLSSLELGDSALYFCASSLTGVNGYGYTFGSGTRLTVV.

The rearrangement links TRBV5-5 to TRBJ1-6; no definite D call. Germline CDR1 reads SGHKS; CDR2 reads YYEKEE (reference sequence). The V end lost 0 bases, the J end lost 10 bases, and 14 bases lay between the germline ends. The CDR3 contains 15 residues. The CDR3 DNA sequence: TGTGCCAGCAGCTTGGAAGGCTACGAGGGATCACCCCTCCACTTT. It encodes CASSLEGYEGSPLHF.

This clone was found a few times. The same CDR3 arises from other DNA sequences in this sample as well. This rearrangement joins TRBV5-1 to TRBJ2-3, with D unclear. Germline V gene data show CDR1 as SGHRS and CDR2 as YFSETQ. Between the trimmed V and J ends, which lost 0 bases and 2 bases, there was a span of 7 bases. The CDR3 totals 14 residues. The chain's CDR3 is CASSLGQFTDTQYF. DNA for the CDR3: TGCGCCAGCAGCTTGGGCCAGTTCACAGATACGCAGTATTTT.

The chain has TRBV6-1 and TRBJ2-7; D is possibly TRBD1 (5 bases). The germline CDR1 and CDR2 sequences are MNHNS and SASEGT. V lost 2 bases and J lost 3, with 8 bases in between. CDR3 length equals 13 residues. The CDR3 region has the DNA TGTGCCAGCAGTGAACAGGGCTTCTACGAGCAGTACTTC. Encoded protein: CASSEQGFYEQYF.

The CDR3 DNA is TGTGCCAGCAGCCCTCGGGGGACCCCCTACGAGCAGTACTTC. Translation gives CASSPRGTPYEQYF. The V call is TRBV7-9, the J call TRBJ2-7, with D possibly matching TRBD2 (6 bases). Per the germline V gene, CDR1 is SEHNR and CDR2 is FQNEAQ (reference sequence). V lost 5 bases, J lost 2 bases, and 13 bases lay in between. This CDR3 is built from 14 residues.

The gene calls are TRBV4-1 and TRBJ1-5, with D tentatively TRBD1 (6 bases). Per the germline V gene, CDR1 is MGHRA and CDR2 is YSYEKL. The length of the CDR3 is 17 residues. V was shortened by 0 bases and J by 8 bases, with 20 bases between the two germline ends. CDR3 loop: CASSQDAPRGGAKPQHF. The CDR3 nucleotides are TGCGCCAGCAGCCAAGATGCCCCTCGGGGGGGGGCGAAGCCCCAGCATTTT.

This clone appeared a few times. The chain couples TRBV5-1 to TRBJ2-3, with no clear D. CDR3 length: 13 amino acids. The germline CDR1 and CDR2 sequences are SGHRS and YFSETQ. The V gene lost 0 bases and the J gene lost 5 bases, with 7 bases spanning the gap. Here the CDR3 DNA reads TGCGCCAGCAGCTTGGCCCTCCTAGATACGCAGTATTTT. It is translated as CASSLALLDTQYF.

A few counts support this clone. V gene TRBV7-9 combines with J gene TRBJ2-3; 9 nucleotides align to TRBD1. Germline CDR1 is SEHNR and CDR2 is FQNEAQ (reference sequence). V dropped 5 bases and J dropped 2; count of bases not matched to a gene: 5. The CDR3 totals 15 residues. The CDR3 region has the DNA TGTGCCAGCAGCCTTCGGACAGGGGTCACAGATACGCAGTATTTT. Its translation is CASSLRTGVTDTQYF.

This clone was detected only a few times. The J gene is TRBJ2-5, the V gene TRBV6-5, with a weak D call TRBD1 (6 bases). The germline CDR1 and CDR2 sequences are MNHEY and SVGAGI. Trimming removed 6 bases from V and 5 bases from J, with 10 bases in between. This CDR3 spans 12 amino acids. The CDR3 spells CASRQGTETQYF. In nucleotides, the CDR3 is TGTGCCAGCAGGCAGGGGACGGAGACCCAGTACTTC.

The gene calls are TRBV5-1 and TRBJ2-1, with 14 bases identical to TRBD2. V gave up 8 bases and J gave up 0 bases; unmatched junction bases: 7. This CDR3 contains 17 residues. Germline CDR1 is SGHRS and CDR2 is YFSETQ. The CDR3 loop is CARGLAGVLSSYNEQFF. For the CDR3, the DNA is TGCGCCAGGGGACTAGCGGGGGTCCTCAGCTCCTACAATGAGCAGTTCTTC.

This clone was recorded a few times. The CDR3 protein is CASSPRTGGPSYEQYF. The CDR3 nucleotides read TGTGCCAGCAGCCCTAGGACGGGGGGCCCCTCCTACGAGCAGTACTTC. V and J are TRBV11-2 and TRBJ2-7; a possible D gene is TRBD2 (7 bases). Germline V lookup: CDR1 SGHAT, CDR2 FQNNGV. The CDR3 has 16 amino acids. The V gene lost 5 bases and the J gene lost 0 bases, with 17 bases spanning the gap.

The J gene is TRBJ1-2, the V gene TRBV5-1; the match to TRBD1 covers 11 bases. CDR3 length equals 16 residues. The germline V gene has CDR1 SGHRS and CDR2 YFSETQ. The junction had 9 bases not matched to a gene; V was cut back by 4 bases and J by 4 bases. The CDR3 region has the DNA TGCGCCAGCAGCCGCGGACAGGGGGCGCGGAGCTATGGCTACACCTTC. This gives the protein CASSRGQGARSYGYTF.

This clone was observed a handful of times. The chain carries TRBV6-6 and TRBJ1-1; no definite D call. This CDR3 contains 14 residues. The ends were cut back, 0 bases at V and 1 base at J, with 6 bases in the middle. Germline values: CDR1 MNHNY, CDR2 SVGAGI (reference sequence). The CDR3 region has the DNA TGTGCCAGCAGTTACTCGAGAAGGAACACTGAAGCTTTCTTT. Translated: CASSYSRRNTEAFF.

This clone was seen more than once but under ten times. CDR3 amino acids: CSVGAKLSGGYTF. CDR3 bases: TGCAGCGTTGGGGCCAAACTCTCTGGGGGCTACACCTTC. V gene TRBV29-1 combines with J gene TRBJ1-2; D gene unclear. The CDR3 spans 13 residues. Germline CDR1 reads SQVTM; CDR2 reads ANQGSEA. The V end was cut by 4 bases, the J end by 8 bases, with 17 bases between.

This chain links TRBV7-9 with TRBJ2-5; TRBD2 aligns across 15 bases. Germline CDR1 reads SEHNR; CDR2 reads FQNEAQ (reference sequence). V trimming: 4 bases; J trimming: 5 bases; junction bases outside the gene matches: 5. CDR3 length: 16 amino acids. For the CDR3, the DNA is TGTGCCAGCAGCTCCGGACTAGCGGGGGGGTTTGAGACCCAGTACTTC. The encoded protein is CASSSGLAGGFETQYF.

This clone was seen a few times. CDR3 protein: CASSQARRGGGADEQFF. For the CDR3, the DNA is TGCGCCAGCAGCCAAGCCCGTAGGGGCGGGGGGGCCGATGAGCAGTTCTTC. The chain has TRBV4-1 and TRBJ2-1; 9 bases are a match to TRBD2. This CDR3 contains 17 residues. In germline, CDR1 is MGHRA, CDR2 YSYEKL. V lost 1 base to trimming and J lost 8 bases; unmatched junction nucleotides: 12.

V usage is TRBV27 and J usage is TRBJ2-3; 9 bases fit TRBD2. Trimming removed 4 bases from V and 2 bases from J; junction bases left unmatched: 4. CDR1 and CDR2 (germline): MNHEY, SMNVEV (reference sequence). The length of the CDR3 is 15 residues. The CDR3 here is CASSSLAGNTDTQYF. CDR3 bases: TGTGCCAGCAGTTCCCTAGCGGGGAACACAGATACGCAGTATTTT.